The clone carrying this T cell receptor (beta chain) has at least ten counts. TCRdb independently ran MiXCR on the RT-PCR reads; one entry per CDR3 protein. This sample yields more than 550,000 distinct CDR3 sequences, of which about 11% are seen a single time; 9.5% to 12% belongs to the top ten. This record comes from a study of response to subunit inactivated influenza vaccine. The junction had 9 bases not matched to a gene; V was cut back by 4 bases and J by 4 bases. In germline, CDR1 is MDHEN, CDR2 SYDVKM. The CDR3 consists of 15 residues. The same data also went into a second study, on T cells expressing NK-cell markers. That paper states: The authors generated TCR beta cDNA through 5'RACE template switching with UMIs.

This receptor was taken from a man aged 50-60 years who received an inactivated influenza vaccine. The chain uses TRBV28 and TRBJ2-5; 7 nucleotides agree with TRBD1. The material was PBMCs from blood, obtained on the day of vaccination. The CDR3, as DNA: TGTGCCAGCAGTTCCCATACGACAGGGATAGAGACCCAGTACTTC. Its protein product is CASSSHTTGIETQYF.